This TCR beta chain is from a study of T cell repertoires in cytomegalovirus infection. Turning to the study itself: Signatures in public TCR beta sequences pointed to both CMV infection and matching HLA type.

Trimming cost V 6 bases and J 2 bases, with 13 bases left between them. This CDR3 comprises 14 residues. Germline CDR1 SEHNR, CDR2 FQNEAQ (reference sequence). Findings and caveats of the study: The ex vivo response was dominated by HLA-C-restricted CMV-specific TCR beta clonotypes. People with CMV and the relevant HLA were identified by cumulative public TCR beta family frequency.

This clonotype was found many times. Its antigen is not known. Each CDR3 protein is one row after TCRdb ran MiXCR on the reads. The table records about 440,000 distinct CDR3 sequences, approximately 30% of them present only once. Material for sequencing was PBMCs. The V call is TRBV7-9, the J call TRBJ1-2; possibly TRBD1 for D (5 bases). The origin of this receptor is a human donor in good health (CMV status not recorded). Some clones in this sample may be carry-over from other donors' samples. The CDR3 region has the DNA TGTGCCAGCAGTTTCGGGGGGACGAACTATGGCTACACCTTC. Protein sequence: CASSFGGTNYGYTF.